The 23 T cell receptor beta chains below come from one sample, sequenced in a study of T cell responses to AZD1222 COVID-19 vaccine (dated by TCRdb to about 2021). The library was built by means of the immunoSEQ multiplex PCR assay. The immuneACCESS repertoire file appears here via TCRdb, limited to in-frame rearrangements. These files lack a portion of the clones; in checked studies, under half of the deficit traces to unresolved V genes, and the cause of the others is not known. The sample table shows 72,000 or so clones, and 90% are seen once. The ten largest make up more than 4% of the sample. According to the study, the label for this sample's time point signals: baseline before first vaccination. The material sequenced was peripheral blood, taken on day 0 of AZD1222 vaccination. The receptor set was obtained from an adult in good health.

This sequence joins TRBV7-2 and TRBJ2-7; D remains unclear. The V gene lost 5 bases and the J gene lost 6 bases, with 14 bases spanning the gap. The germline V gene encodes CDR1 SGHTA and CDR2 FQGNSA. There are 13 residues in the CDR3. CDR3: CASSEGPSTEQYF. DNA for the CDR3: TGTGCCAGCAGCGAAGGACCGTCTACCGAGCAGTACTTC.

This sequence joins TRBV10-1 and TRBJ2-1, with D hard to call. Germline CDR1 reads WNHNN; CDR2 reads SYGVQD (reference sequence). The CDR3 spans 10 residues. CDR3 bases: TGCGCGCCGAAGGTGGATGAGCAGTTCTTC. Protein: CAPKVDEQFF.

This chain connects TRBV12-3 or TRBV12-4 to TRBJ1-2; 10 nucleotides agree with TRBD1. With 4 bases clipped from V and 8 bases from J, the junction kept 4 bases outside the gene matches. The CDR3 sequence is 13 residues long. Here the CDR3 reads CASSYGTGEGYTF. For the CDR3, the DNA is TGTGCCAGCAGTTATGGGACAGGGGAAGGCTACACCTTC.

A single count supports this clone. The chain carries TRBV2 and TRBJ2-6; no firm D call. The CDR3 is made up of 17 amino acids. V was pared by 4 bases and J by 0 bases, with 13 bases between. Germline values: CDR1 SNHLY, CDR2 FYNNEI. The CDR3 DNA reads as TGTGCCAGCAGTGGCAGCAGATTCCTCTCTGGGGCCAACGTCCTGACTTTC. Amino acid sequence: CASSGSRFLSGANVLTF.

V gene TRBV12-3 or TRBV12-4 combines with J gene TRBJ1-3; D not certain. The V end was cut by 6 bases, the J end by 0 bases, with 3 bases between. The CDR3 runs 12 residues. The CDR3, as DNA: TGTGCCAGCAGCCCCTCTGGAAACACCATATATTTT. It translates to CASSPSGNTIYF.

This clone was recorded only once. J is TRBJ2-3 and V is TRBV29-1; 9 bases map to TRBD1. CDR3 size: 13 residues. The germline CDR1 and CDR2 sequences are SQVTM and ANQGSEA. Trimming removed 7 bases from V and 1 base from J; junction bases left unmatched: 3. The CDR3: CSARTGGTDTQYF. The CDR3 bases are TGCAGCGCCCGGACAGGGGGCACAGATACGCAGTATTTT.

The rearrangement joins TRBV11-2 to TRBJ1-6; D is unresolved. Trimming shortened V by 6 bases and J by 10 bases, and 16 bases separated the two germline ends. The CDR3 extends over 14 amino acids. Germline V gene lookup returns CDR1 SGHAT and CDR2 FQNNGV. CDR3 DNA: TGTGCCAGCAGTCTCACTGCGGAGGTCTCACCCCTCCACTTT. It is translated as CASSLTAEVSPLHF. Supplemented by reference TRBV11-2 and TRBJ1-6, the full variable domain reads EAGVAQSPRYKIIEKRQSVAFWCNPISGHATLYWYQQILGQGPKLLIQFQNNGVVDDSQLPKDRFSAERLKGVDSTLKIQPAKLEDSAVYLCASSLTAEVSPLHFGNGTRLTVT.

V gene TRBV7-2 combines with J gene TRBJ2-7, with 9 bases aligning to TRBD2. Trimming took 5 bases from V and 3 from J; bases not matched to a gene: 8. This CDR3 has 15 amino acids. In germline, CDR1 is SGHTA, CDR2 FQGNSA. In nucleotides, the CDR3 is TGTGCCAGCAGCCCGGAGAGCGGGGGGCTCTACGAGCAGTACTTC. Its protein is CASSPESGGLYEQYF.

V is TRBV18 and J is TRBJ1-1; TRBD1 is a possible D gene (5 bases). V lost 3 bases and J lost 2, with 10 bases in between. Germline V lookup: CDR1 KGHSH, CDR2 LQKENI. This CDR3 contains 14 residues. For the CDR3, the DNA is TGTGCCAGCTCACCTTCAGGGCGAAACACTGAAGCTTTCTTT. This sequence encodes CASSPSGRNTEAFF.

The genes are TRBV9 and TRBJ1-1; D unresolved. Trimming took off 2 bases at V and 1 base at J, with 6 bases between the two ends. The CDR3 runs to 13 residues. Looked up from germline, CDR1 is SGDLS and CDR2 is YYNGEE. The CDR3 loop reads CASSVTENTEAFF. In nucleotides, the CDR3 is TGTGCCAGCAGCGTCACAGAGAACACTGAAGCTTTCTTT.

The chain links TRBV9 to TRBJ1-2, with 7 bases matching TRBD1. The CDR3 covers 17 residues. Germline CDR1 is SGDLS and CDR2 is YYNGEE. V gave up 0 bases and J gave up 1 base; unmatched junction bases: 9. The CDR3 DNA is TGTGCCAGCAGCGTAGTCCCAGGGGGGGGACGTAACTATGGCTACACCTTC. Its translation: CASSVVPGGGRNYGYTF.

The chain couples TRBV27 to TRBJ2-2, with 12 bases aligning to TRBD2. The J segment lost 0 bases and the V segment lost 5 bases, leaving 22 bases of the junction unmatched. CDR3 length equals 23 residues. The germline V gene has CDR1 MNHEY and CDR2 SMNVEV (reference sequence). The CDR3 nucleotides are TGTGCCAGCAGTCCCTCGGGCCTAGCGGGAGGGACTCCAACTACTCCGAACACCGGGGAGCTGTTTTTT. Its translation: CASSPSGLAGGTPTTPNTGELFF.

The V and J genes are TRBV11-2 and TRBJ2-7, with TRBD2 matching over 11 bases. The CDR3 runs 14 residues. V was pared by 6 bases and J by 5 bases, with 6 bases of the junction left unmatched. Germline-derived CDR1 and CDR2 are SGHAT and FQNNGV. The CDR3 sequence: CASRIAGGPNEQYF. In DNA, the CDR3 is TGTGCCAGCAGAATAGCGGGAGGGCCCAACGAGCAGTACTTC. The variable domain in full, completed from reference TRBV11-2 and TRBJ2-7, reads EAGVAQSPRYKIIEKRQSVAFWCNPISGHATLYWYQQILGQGPKLLIQFQNNGVVDDSQLPKDRFSAERLKGVDSTLKIQPAKLEDSAVYLCASRIAGGPNEQYFGPGTRLTVT.

V gene TRBV5-6 combines with J gene TRBJ1-2, with D unresolved. Per the germline V gene, CDR1 is SGHDT and CDR2 is YYEEEE. The CDR3 loop spans 12 amino acids. V was pared by 7 bases and J by 3 bases, with 10 bases between. CDR3 protein: CASLSQHYGYTF. In DNA, the CDR3 is TGTGCCAGCCTGAGTCAGCACTATGGCTACACCTTC. Based on the CDR3 plus reference TRBV5-6 and TRBJ1-2, the full variable domain is DAGVTQSPTHLIKTRGQQVTLRCSPKSGHDTVSWYQQALGQGPQFIFQYYEEEERQRGNFPDRFSGHQFPNYSSELNVNALLLGDSALYLCASLSQHYGYTFGSGTRLTVV.

The chain uses TRBV9 and TRBJ2-2, with a tentative D call TRBD1 (6 bases). Per germline, CDR1 SGDLS and CDR2 YYNGEE. Trimming stripped 2 bases from V and 6 bases from J, with 11 bases between. CDR3 length: 14 amino acids. CDR3 bases: TGTGCCAGCAGCGTCGCCCAGGGGTCCGGGGAGCTGTTTTTT. Residues: CASSVAQGSGELFF.

In its sample, this clone was seen once. The V call is TRBV7-8, the J call TRBJ1-5; D perhaps matches TRBD1 (5 bases). Trimming removed 7 bases at V and 3 bases at J, with 13 bases between. The CDR3 loop spans 14 amino acids. Germline V gene sequence: CDR1 SGHVS, CDR2 FQNEAQ. As DNA, the CDR3 is TGTGCCAGCACCTTGGGGACTGACAATCAGCCCCAGCATTTT. Its translation: CASTLGTDNQPQHF.

The rearrangement links TRBV5-6 to TRBJ1-1; no reliable D call. This CDR3 is 15 amino acids long. Looked up from germline, CDR1 is SGHDT and CDR2 is YYEEEE. Trimming shortened V by 1 base and J by 2 bases, and 12 bases separated the two germline ends. The CDR3: CASSLFSLANTEAFF. CDR3 nucleotide sequence: TGTGCCAGCAGCTTGTTTTCCCTAGCAAACACTGAAGCTTTCTTT.

The chain recombines TRBV5-1 with TRBJ1-4; no definite D call. Germline CDR1 and CDR2: SGHRS and YFSETQ. The ends were cut back, 4 bases at V and 5 bases at J, with 15 bases in the middle. The CDR3 consists of 15 residues. The CDR3: CASSPSAAKNEKLFF. The CDR3, as DNA: TGCGCCAGCAGCCCCTCAGCAGCCAAAAATGAAAAACTGTTTTTT.

The chain links TRBV12-3 or TRBV12-4 to TRBJ2-5; TRBD1 matches at 7 bases. This CDR3 spans 13 amino acids. The ends lost 6 bases at V and 2 bases at J; junction bases unmatched: 3. Here the CDR3 DNA reads TGTGCCAGCAGGACAGGGTTACAAGAGACCCAGTACTTC. Protein sequence: CASRTGLQETQYF.

This rearrangement joins TRBV7-8 to TRBJ1-2; 7 nucleotides match TRBD1. The CDR3 length is 14 residues. Per the germline V gene, CDR1 is SGHVS and CDR2 is FQNEAQ. V lost 5 bases and J lost 2; bases outside the gene matches: 5. This chain's CDR3 is CASSLGQRNYGYTF. CDR3 DNA sequence: TGTGCCAGCAGCCTGGGACAGCGGAACTATGGCTACACCTTC.

V gene TRBV7-3 combines with J gene TRBJ2-5; D uncertain. Germline assignment: CDR1 SGHTA and CDR2 FQGTGA. V lost 1 base to trimming and J lost 5 bases, with 11 bases between them. This CDR3 contains 14 residues. CDR3 sequence (DNA): TGTGCCAGCAGCTTAAGGTCGCCGGGCGAGACCCAGTACTTC. Translation gives CASSLRSPGETQYF.

This chain joins TRBV2 and TRBJ2-7; D unclear. Germline V gene sequence: CDR1 SNHLY, CDR2 FYNNEI. CDR3 length: 11 residues. Trimming pared 3 bases from V and 4 bases from J, leaving 4 bases between. Here the CDR3 DNA reads TGTGCCAGCAGTGATGGGTACGAGCAGTACTTC. This gives the protein CASSDGYEQYF.

The CDR3 bases are TGTGCCAGCAGCTTCACGACAAAAACGGGAGAGCAGTACTTC. Its protein product is CASSFTTKTGEQYF. This rearrangement joins TRBV11-3 to TRBJ2-7, with a weak D call TRBD2 (5 bases). The CDR3 consists of 14 residues. Trimming removed 3 bases at V and 7 bases at J, with 16 bases between. Germline CDR1 and CDR2: SGHNT and YENEEA. Based on the CDR3 plus reference TRBV11-3 and TRBJ2-7, the full variable domain is EAGVVQSPRYKIIEKKQPVAFWCNPISGHNTLYWYLQNLGQGPELLIRYENEEAVDDSQLPKDRFSAERLKGVDSTLKIQPAELGDSAVYLCASSFTTKTGEQYFGPGTRLTVT.